Below, 21 T cell receptor beta chains from the same sample are listed, as sequenced in a study of follicular helper T cells after annual influenza vaccination. TCRdb's copy holds only in-frame clones and misses some; the assay was immunoSEQ multiplex PCR. The sample contains fewer than 9,500 clones, 70% to 90% of which appear only once. Time point noted: 2015-2016 season, pre-vaccination. Source: CXCR5+ CD38- circulating T follicular helper cells from blood, taken on the day of influenza vaccination. Subset noted: circulating Tfh, non-naive CD4+CXCR5+PD-1+ (ICOS+CD38+ or ICOS-CD38-). Source of these receptors: an adult who received the influenza vaccine.

This chain links TRBV7-2 with TRBJ1-5; TRBD1 aligns across 8 bases. Germline V gives CDR1 SGHTA, CDR2 FQGNSA. With V trimmed by 5 bases and J by 2 bases, 5 bases remained unmatched. The CDR3 spans 15 residues. The CDR3 loop reads CASSTQGAGNQPQHF. Written as DNA, the CDR3 is TGTGCCAGCAGCACCCAGGGGGCGGGCAATCAGCCCCAGCATTTT.

The chain couples TRBV10-3 to TRBJ2-7, with TRBD2 matching over 14 bases. The germline CDR1 and CDR2 sequences are ENHRY and SYGVKD. J gave up 6 bases and V 11 bases, and 6 bases lay outside the gene matches. This CDR3 comprises 13 residues. The CDR3 spells CAVTGLAGVEQYF. The CDR3 DNA reads TGTGCCGTTACGGGACTAGCGGGGGTCGAGCAGTACTTC.

V usage is TRBV7-9 and J usage is TRBJ1-3; D is possibly TRBD1 (6 bases). The CDR3 loop spans 16 amino acids. V shed 2 bases and J shed 2 bases, with 13 bases lying between them. The germline gives CDR1 SEHNR, CDR2 FQNEAQ (reference sequence). The CDR3 region is CASSLMQGLAGNTIYF. CDR3 in DNA: TGTGCCAGCAGCTTAATGCAGGGGTTAGCTGGAAACACCATATATTTT.

The genes are TRBV2 and TRBJ1-2, with no clear D. Between the trimmed V and J ends, which lost 3 bases and 8 bases, there was a span of 16 bases. Germline CDR1 reads SNHLY; CDR2 reads FYNNEI. This CDR3 has 14 amino acids. The CDR3 nucleotides are TGTGCCAGCAGTGAGGAGTCGGTATTGGGAGGCTACACCTTC. Translation gives CASSEESVLGGYTF.

The gene calls are TRBV18 and TRBJ2-7; 9 nucleotides align to TRBD1. Germline loops: CDR1 KGHSH, CDR2 LQKENI. The CDR3 contains 14 residues. Losses at the gene ends were 5 bases for V and 6 bases for J; bases not matched to a gene: 8. This chain's CDR3 is CASSTGTGSAEQYF. The CDR3, as DNA: TGTGCCAGCTCAACGGGGACAGGGAGCGCCGAGCAGTACTTC. The whole variable domain, filled in from reference TRBV18 and TRBJ2-7, reads NAGVMQNPRHLVRRRGQEARLRCSPMKGHSHVYWYRQLPEEGLKFMVYLQKENIIDESGMPKERFSAEFPKEGPSILRIQQVVRGDSAAYFCASSTGTGSAEQYFGPGTRLTVT.

V usage is TRBV19 and J usage is TRBJ1-5; D uncertain. Trimming removed 5 bases at V and 0 bases at J, with 14 bases between. The germline V gene has CDR1 LNHDA and CDR2 SQIVND (reference sequence). The CDR3 length is 16 residues. This CDR3 reads CASSPPRTLSNQPQHF. The CDR3 nucleotides are TGTGCCAGTAGTCCCCCTAGGACCCTTAGCAATCAGCCCCAGCATTTT. The entire variable domain, with the rest obtained from reference TRBV19 and TRBJ1-5, is as follows: DGGITQSPKYLFRKEGQNVTLSCEQNLNHDAMYWYRQDPGQGLRLIYYSQIVNDFQKGDIAEGYSVSREKKESFPLTVTSAQKNPTAFYLCASSPPRTLSNQPQHFGDGTRLSIL.

This chain uses TRBV7-6 with TRBJ2-2, with 8 positions matching TRBD1. This CDR3 spans 16 amino acids. Germline V lookup: CDR1 SGHVS, CDR2 FNYEAQ. V lost 1 base and J lost 1; bases outside the gene matches: 2. The CDR3 is CASSLGGTGNTGELFF. As DNA, the CDR3 is TGTGCCAGCAGCTTAGGCGGGACAGGGAACACCGGGGAGCTGTTTTTT. The entire variable domain, with the rest obtained from reference TRBV7-6 and TRBJ2-2, is as follows: GAGVSQSPRYKVTKRGQDVALRCDPISGHVSLYWYRQALGQGPEFLTYFNYEAQQDKSGLPNDRFSAERPEGSISTLTIQRTEQRDSAMYRCASSLGGTGNTGELFFGEGSRLTVL.

The chain employs TRBV6-1 and TRBJ1-5; D gene uncertain. The germline V gene has CDR1 MNHNS and CDR2 SASEGT. CDR3 length equals 13 residues. V was trimmed by 6 bases and J by 7 bases, leaving 13 bases between them. The CDR3 DNA reads as TGTGCCAGCAGCCGGACGCTGGAGCAGCCCCAGCATTTT. Protein: CASSRTLEQPQHF.

J is TRBJ1-2 and V is TRBV6-5; D call uncertain. V was clipped by 2 bases and J by 8 bases, with 12 bases between them. The CDR3 loop spans 13 amino acids. The germline V gene has CDR1 MNHEY and CDR2 SVGAGI. CDR3 region: CASSYRDNLGYTF. The DNA for the CDR3 is TGTGCCAGCAGTTACCGCGACAACCTAGGCTACACCTTC.

CDR3 coding DNA: TGTGCCAGCAGCTTTACTAGCGGGGGGGAATTAAATGAGCAGTTCTTC. Its protein product is CASSFTSGGELNEQFF. This chain joins TRBV7-2 and TRBJ2-1; 13 nucleotides line up with TRBD2. With 3 bases clipped from V and 7 bases from J, the junction kept 6 bases outside the gene matches. Germline assignment: CDR1 SGHTA and CDR2 FQGNSA. The CDR3 has 16 residues.

V gene TRBV29-1 combines with J gene TRBJ1-2, with TRBD1 matching 8 bases. The length of the CDR3 is 16 residues. Germline lookup yields CDR1 SQVTM and CDR2 ANQGSEA. The V segment lost 4 bases and the J segment 2 bases; nucleotides outside the gene matches: 12. The CDR3 DNA reads as TGCAGCGTTGCTCTCTTCTCGGGACAGGCAAACTATGGCTACACCTTC. This sequence encodes CSVALFSGQANYGYTF.

The CDR3 protein is CSALLERGHYEQYF. The CDR3, as DNA: TGCAGCGCCCTACTCGAGCGGGGGCATTACGAGCAGTACTTC. This sequence joins TRBV29-1 and TRBJ2-7; 8 bases fit TRBD2. V lost 7 bases and J lost 4; bases outside the gene matches: 12. From germline, CDR1 is SQVTM and CDR2 ANQGSEA. CDR3 length equals 14 residues.

The chain employs TRBV5-1 and TRBJ2-5; D perhaps matches TRBD2 (7 bases). In germline, CDR1 is SGHRS, CDR2 YFSETQ. V was cut by 0 bases and J by 3 bases, with 15 bases left in between. The CDR3 loop spans 16 amino acids. Here the CDR3 DNA reads TGCGCCAGCAGCTTGGATCGGGGGGCTCCGGAAGAGACCCAGTACTTC. Residues: CASSLDRGAPEETQYF.

The chain links TRBV7-2 to TRBJ1-3; D is possibly TRBD1 (5 bases). V was shortened by 5 bases and J by 3 bases, with 8 bases between the two germline ends. The CDR3 extends over 13 amino acids. Germline V gene lookup returns CDR1 SGHTA and CDR2 FQGNSA. The CDR3 spells CASSQGGGNTIYF. CDR3 DNA: TGTGCCAGCAGCCAGGGAGGTGGAAACACCATATATTTT.

J is TRBJ2-7 and V is TRBV7-2; D unresolved. Germline CDR1 SGHTA, CDR2 FQGNSA. CDR3 length equals 12 residues. V was trimmed by 2 bases and J by 5 bases, leaving 7 bases between them. CDR3 in amino acids: CASSLIRDEQYF. The CDR3 bases are TGTGCCAGCAGCTTAATAAGAGACGAGCAGTACTTC.

The J gene is TRBJ1-4, the V gene TRBV27, with D maybe TRBD1 (6 bases). The CDR3 is 16 amino acids. Trimming shortened V by 4 bases and J by 7 bases, and 19 bases separated the two germline ends. Germline CDR1 and CDR2: MNHEY and SMNVEV (reference sequence). CDR3 nucleotides: TGTGCCAGCAGTTCTACCCGGGGGGCCCGTGGTGAAAAACTGTTTTTT. Translation gives CASSSTRGARGEKLFF.

The J gene is TRBJ2-3, the V gene TRBV6-6; weak D call: TRBD1 (5 bases). The V end lost 2 bases, the J end lost 3 bases, and 9 bases lay between the germline ends. This CDR3 region has 14 residues. Germline CDR1 reads MNHNY; CDR2 reads SVGAGI (reference sequence). CDR3 region: CASSYRGETDTQYF. DNA of the CDR3: TGTGCCAGCAGTTACAGGGGTGAGACAGATACGCAGTATTTT.

The rearrangement links TRBV2 to TRBJ1-2; D remains ambiguous. The CDR3 loop spans 14 amino acids. Germline CDR1 SNHLY, CDR2 FYNNEI. Trimming took 3 bases from V and 4 from J, leaving 12 bases between them. The CDR3 sequence is CASSEGSVFYGYTF. In nucleotides, the CDR3 is TGTGCCAGCAGTGAGGGGTCAGTTTTCTATGGCTACACCTTC.

CDR3 loop: CASNRYTGAEATEAFF. The CDR3 bases are TGTGCCAGCAATCGCTACACTGGGGCAGAGGCCACTGAAGCTTTCTTT. V and J are TRBV5-6 and TRBJ1-1; D is possibly TRBD1 (5 bases). Germline-derived CDR1 and CDR2 are SGHDT and YYEEEE. V lost 6 bases to trimming and J lost 4 bases, with 22 bases between them. The CDR3 spans 16 residues.

V and J are TRBV6-6 and TRBJ1-3, with 8 bases aligning to TRBD1. The CDR3 extends over 14 amino acids. After removal of 5 bases from V and 4 bases from J, the junction contained 4 bases not matched to a gene. Germline CDR1 is MNHNY and CDR2 is SVGAGI (reference sequence). CDR3 bases: TGTGCCAGCAGTCCACAGGGGGACGGAAACACCATATATTTT. It specifies CASSPQGDGNTIYF.

This chain connects TRBV25-1 to TRBJ2-7, with D unresolved. The CDR3 is 13 residues long. V was cut by 0 bases and J by 5 bases, with 8 bases left in between. Germline V gene data show CDR1 as MGHDK and CDR2 as SYGVNS. This chain's CDR3 is CASSEYGPHEQYF. In DNA, the CDR3 is TGTGCCAGCAGTGAATATGGACCCCACGAGCAGTACTTC.